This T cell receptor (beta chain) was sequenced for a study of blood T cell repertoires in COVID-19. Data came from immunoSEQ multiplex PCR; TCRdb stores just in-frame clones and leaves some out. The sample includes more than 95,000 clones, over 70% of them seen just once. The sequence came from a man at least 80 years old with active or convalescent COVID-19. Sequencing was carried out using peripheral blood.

The CDR3, as DNA: TGTGCCATCAGTGAAAGTGGCAGCTCTGGAAACACCATATATTTT. It specifies CAISESGSSGNTIYF. The chain has TRBV10-3 and TRBJ1-3; D uncertain. This CDR3 is 15 amino acids long. The germline gives CDR1 ENHRY, CDR2 SYGVKD. V lost 3 bases and J 0 bases, leaving 9 bases between the germline ends.